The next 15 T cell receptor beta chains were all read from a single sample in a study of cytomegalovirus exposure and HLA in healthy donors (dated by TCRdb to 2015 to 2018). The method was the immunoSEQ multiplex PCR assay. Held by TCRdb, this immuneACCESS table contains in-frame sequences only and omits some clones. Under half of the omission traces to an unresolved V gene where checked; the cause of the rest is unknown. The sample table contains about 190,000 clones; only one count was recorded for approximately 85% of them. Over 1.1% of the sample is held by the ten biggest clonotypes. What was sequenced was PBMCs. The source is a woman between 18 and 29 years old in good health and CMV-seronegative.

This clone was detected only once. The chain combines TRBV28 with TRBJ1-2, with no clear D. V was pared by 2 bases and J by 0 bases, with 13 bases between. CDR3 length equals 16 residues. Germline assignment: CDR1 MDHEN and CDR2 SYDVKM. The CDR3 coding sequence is TGTGCCAGCAGTTTAGGTGGCGGGGAAGCTAACTATGGCTACACCTTC. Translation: CASSLGGGEANYGYTF.

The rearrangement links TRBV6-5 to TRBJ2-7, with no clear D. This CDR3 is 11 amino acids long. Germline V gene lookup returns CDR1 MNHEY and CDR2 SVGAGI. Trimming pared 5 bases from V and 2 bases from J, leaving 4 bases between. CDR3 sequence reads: CASSEAYEQYF. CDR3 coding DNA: TGTGCCAGCAGTGAGGCCTACGAGCAGTACTTC.

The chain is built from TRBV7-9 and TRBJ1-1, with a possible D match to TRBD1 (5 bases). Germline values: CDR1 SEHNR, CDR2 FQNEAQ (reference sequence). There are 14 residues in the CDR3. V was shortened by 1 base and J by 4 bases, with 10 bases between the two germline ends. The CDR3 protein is CASSLVQGGTEAFF. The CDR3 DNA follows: TGTGCCAGCAGCTTAGTTCAGGGAGGCACTGAAGCTTTCTTT.

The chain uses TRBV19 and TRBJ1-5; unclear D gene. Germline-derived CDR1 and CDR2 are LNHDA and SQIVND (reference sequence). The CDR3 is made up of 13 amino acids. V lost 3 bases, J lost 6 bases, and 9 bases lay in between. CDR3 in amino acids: CASSISGGQPQHF. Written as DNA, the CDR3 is TGTGCCAGTAGTATTTCAGGTGGTCAGCCCCAGCATTTT.

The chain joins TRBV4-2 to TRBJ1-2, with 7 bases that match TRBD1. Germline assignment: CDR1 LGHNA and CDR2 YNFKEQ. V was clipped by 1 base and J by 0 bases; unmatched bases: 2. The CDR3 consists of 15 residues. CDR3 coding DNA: TGTGCCAGCAGCCAAGCAACAGGGGCTAACTATGGCTACACCTTC. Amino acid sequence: CASSQATGANYGYTF.

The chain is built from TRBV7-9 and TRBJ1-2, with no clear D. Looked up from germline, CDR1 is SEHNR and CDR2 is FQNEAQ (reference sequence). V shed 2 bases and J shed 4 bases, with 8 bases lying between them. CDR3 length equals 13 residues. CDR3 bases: TGTGCCAGCAGCTTACAGGTCGGCTATGGCTACACCTTC. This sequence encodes CASSLQVGYGYTF.

The CDR3 sequence is CASSFRGEFNYGYTF. Written as DNA, the CDR3 is TGCGCCAGCAGCTTCCGGGGGGAATTCAACTATGGCTACACCTTC. V gene TRBV5-1 combines with J gene TRBJ1-2; TRBD1 is a possible D gene (5 bases). Germline loops: CDR1 SGHRS, CDR2 YFSETQ. The CDR3 sequence is 15 residues long. V was pared by 2 bases and J by 2 bases, with 13 bases between.

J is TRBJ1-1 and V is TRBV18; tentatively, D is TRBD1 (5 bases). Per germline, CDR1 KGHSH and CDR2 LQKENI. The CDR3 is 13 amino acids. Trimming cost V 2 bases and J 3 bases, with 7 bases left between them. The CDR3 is CASSPDSYTEAFF. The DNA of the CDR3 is TGTGCCAGCTCACCAGACAGCTACACTGAAGCTTTCTTT.

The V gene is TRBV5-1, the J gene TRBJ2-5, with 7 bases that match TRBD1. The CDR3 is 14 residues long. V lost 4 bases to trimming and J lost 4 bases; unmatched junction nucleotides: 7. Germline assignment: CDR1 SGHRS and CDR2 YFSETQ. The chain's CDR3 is CASSPEHRGETQYF. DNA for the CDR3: TGCGCCAGCAGCCCCGAGCACAGGGGAGAGACCCAGTACTTC.

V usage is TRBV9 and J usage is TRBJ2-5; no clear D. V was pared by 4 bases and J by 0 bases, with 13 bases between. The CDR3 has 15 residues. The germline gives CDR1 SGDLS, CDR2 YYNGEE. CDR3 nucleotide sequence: TGTGCCAGCAGCTTCTCATCGAGGTACCAAGAGACCCAGTACTTC. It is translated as CASSFSSRYQETQYF.

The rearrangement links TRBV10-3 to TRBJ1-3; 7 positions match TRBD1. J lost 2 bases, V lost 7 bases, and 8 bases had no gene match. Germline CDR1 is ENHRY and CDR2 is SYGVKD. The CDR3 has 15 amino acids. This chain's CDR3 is CAINSPGQTGNTIYF. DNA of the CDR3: TGTGCCATCAACTCCCCGGGACAGACTGGAAACACCATATATTTT.

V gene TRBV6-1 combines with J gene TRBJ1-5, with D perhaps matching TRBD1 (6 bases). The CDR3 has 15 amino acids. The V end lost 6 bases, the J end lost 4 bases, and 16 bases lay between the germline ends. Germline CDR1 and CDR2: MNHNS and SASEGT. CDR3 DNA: TGTGCCAGCAGCCCCGATTGGACAGTAAATCAGCCCCAGCATTTT. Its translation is CASSPDWTVNQPQHF.

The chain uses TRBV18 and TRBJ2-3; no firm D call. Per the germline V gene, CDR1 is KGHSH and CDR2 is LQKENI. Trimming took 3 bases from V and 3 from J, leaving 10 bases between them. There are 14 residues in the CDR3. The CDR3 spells CASSPKRQTDTQYF. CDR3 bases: TGTGCCAGCTCACCGAAGAGACAAACAGATACGCAGTATTTT.

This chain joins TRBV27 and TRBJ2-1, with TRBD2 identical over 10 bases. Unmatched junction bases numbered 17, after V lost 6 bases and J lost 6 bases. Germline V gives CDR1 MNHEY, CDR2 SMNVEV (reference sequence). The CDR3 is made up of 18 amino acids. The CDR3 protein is CASSFNRPLAGDPNEQFF. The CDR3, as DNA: TGTGCCAGCAGCTTTAACAGGCCCCTAGCGGGAGACCCCAATGAGCAGTTCTTC.

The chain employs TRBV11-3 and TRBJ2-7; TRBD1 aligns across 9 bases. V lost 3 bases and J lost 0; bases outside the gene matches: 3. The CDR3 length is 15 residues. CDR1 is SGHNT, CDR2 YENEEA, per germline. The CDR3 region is CASSLGDRDSYEQYF. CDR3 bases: TGTGCCAGCAGCTTGGGGGACAGGGACTCCTACGAGCAGTACTTC. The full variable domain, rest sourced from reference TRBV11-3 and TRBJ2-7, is EAGVVQSPRYKIIEKKQPVAFWCNPISGHNTLYWYLQNLGQGPELLIRYENEEAVDDSQLPKDRFSAERLKGVDSTLKIQPAELGDSAVYLCASSLGDRDSYEQYFGPGTRLTVT.